This TCR beta chain was captured in a study of T cells in Graves' hyperthyroidism and ophthalmopathy. This clonotype was seen ten or more times. RNA transcripts provided the source from which TCR beta CDR3 regions were amplified. Primed by the HTBI set, a first-round RT-PCR was run on the TCR CDR3. TCRdb redid the calling of the multiplex PCR reads with MiXCR, one entry per CDR3 protein. The table shows 280,000 or so distinct CDR3 sequences, with 25% to 30% occurring only once. This CDR3 comprises 13 residues. V was clipped by 2 bases and J by 5 bases, with 10 bases between them. The sequence was obtained from a man aged 35 to 55 with Graves' hyperthyroidism that later progressed to Graves' ophthalmopathy. J is TRBJ2-7 and V is TRBV12-3 or TRBV12-4; a weak D match, TRBD2 (5 bases). The source material was blood. CDR3 nucleotide sequence: TGTGCCAGCAGTTTAAGTCCTAGCAACGAGCAGTACTTC. This sequence encodes CASSLSPSNEQYF.